Following are 27 T cell receptor beta chains from one sample sequenced in a study of blood T cell repertoires in COVID-19. Using immunoSEQ multiplex PCR, the repertoire was profiled, and TCRdb retains in-frame clones only, with some absent. The sample records around 140,000 clones, roughly 83% being singletons. Sequenced: peripheral blood. The receptors were gathered from a woman aged 80 or over with acute or convalescent COVID-19.

The chain employs TRBV18 and TRBJ1-5; TRBD1 matches 8 bases. Germline CDR1 reads KGHSH; CDR2 reads LQKENI. V was pared by 6 bases and J by 5 bases, with 9 bases of the junction left unmatched. There are 15 residues in the CDR3. This CDR3 reads CASSRTGPPDQPQHF. The CDR3 DNA follows: TGTGCCAGCTCTAGGACAGGGCCCCCCGATCAGCCCCAGCATTTT.

The chain combines TRBV7-9 with TRBJ1-1; D is undetermined. The CDR3 runs to 15 residues. Trimming took off 1 base at V and 0 bases at J, with 9 bases between the two ends. Looked up from germline, CDR1 is SEHNR and CDR2 is FQNEAQ (reference sequence). DNA for the CDR3: TGTGCCAGCAGCTTAGTCCCCAGTATGAACACTGAAGCTTTCTTT. Its protein product is CASSLVPSMNTEAFF.

V gene TRBV27 combines with J gene TRBJ1-6; 7 bases map to TRBD1. With V trimmed by 5 bases and J by 7 bases, 5 bases remained unmatched. Germline V lookup: CDR1 MNHEY, CDR2 SMNVEV (reference sequence). This CDR3 comprises 14 residues. This CDR3 reads CASSPRQGNSPLHF. DNA of the CDR3: TGTGCCAGCAGTCCCCGACAGGGAAATTCACCCCTCCACTTT.

The rearrangement uses TRBV7-2 and TRBJ1-4; unclear D gene. Trimming took 4 bases from V and 13 from J, leaving 25 bases between them. The CDR3 is 16 residues long. Germline values: CDR1 SGHTA, CDR2 FQGNSA. Written as DNA, the CDR3 is TGTGCCAGCAGCTCCCGACCTCTACAAGAGGGAGGTCGACTGTTTTTT. Its protein product is CASSSRPLQEGGRLFF. The full variable domain, rest sourced from reference TRBV7-2 and TRBJ1-4, is GAGVSQSPSNKVTEKGKDVELRCDPISGHTALYWYRQSLGQGLEFLIYFQGNSAPDKSGLPSDRFSAERTGGSVSTLTIQRTQQEDSAVYLCASSSRPLQEGGRLFFGSGTQLSVL.

The V call is TRBV9, the J call TRBJ2-1; TRBD1 matches at 8 bases. This CDR3 is built from 15 residues. After removal of 4 bases from V and 9 bases from J, the junction contained 12 bases not matched to a gene. In germline, CDR1 is SGDLS, CDR2 YYNGEE. CDR3 amino acids: CASSFSPGTGSEQFF. DNA of the CDR3: TGTGCCAGCAGCTTCTCCCCCGGGACAGGTAGTGAGCAGTTCTTC. Variable domain in full (rest from reference TRBV9 and TRBJ2-1): DSGVTQTPKHLITATGQRVTLRCSPRSGDLSVYWYQQSLDQGLQFLIQYYNGEERAKGNILERFSAQQFPDLHSELNLSSLELGDSALYFCASSFSPGTGSEQFFGPGTRLTVL.

The chain has TRBV3-1 (or the pseudogene TRBV3-2) and TRBJ1-5; possibly TRBD1 for D (5 bases). Between the trimmed V and J ends, which lost 4 bases and 2 bases, there was a span of 21 bases. Per the germline V gene, CDR1 is LGHDT and CDR2 is YNNKEL (reference sequence). CDR3 length: 18 residues. CDR3 DNA sequence: TGTGCCAGCAGCCCCGAATGGGGGGGTTGGGTTTGCAATCAGCCCCAGCATTTT. Its translation is CASSPEWGGWVCNQPQHF.

This chain uses TRBV5-8 with TRBJ1-1; D unclear. The CDR3 is made up of 13 amino acids. The V gene's germline CDR1 is SGHTS and CDR2 YDEGEE. V was pared by 4 bases and J by 4 bases, with 11 bases between. The CDR3 here is CASSPRGSTEAFF. The CDR3 DNA follows: TGTGCCAGCAGCCCTAGAGGAAGCACTGAAGCTTTCTTT. The full variable domain, in which reference TRBV5-8 and TRBJ1-1 provide the parts outside the CDR3, is EAGVTQSPTHLIKTRGQQATLRCSPISGHTSVYWYQQALGLGLQFLLWYDEGEERNRGNFPPRFSGRQFPNYSSELNVNALELEDSALYLCASSPRGSTEAFFGQGTRLTVV.

The rearrangement joins TRBV3-1 (or the pseudogene TRBV3-2) to TRBJ1-4; tentative D call: TRBD1 (6 bases). Germline loops: CDR1 LGHDT, CDR2 YNNKEL (reference sequence). V lost 4 bases and J lost 1, with 7 bases in between. This CDR3 spans 14 amino acids. CDR3 DNA sequence: TGTGCCAGCAGCCTCAGGGGAACTAATGAAAAACTGTTTTTT. Its translation is CASSLRGTNEKLFF.

The rearrangement links TRBV18 to TRBJ2-1, with 8 bases that match TRBD2. The junction had 6 bases not matched to a gene; V was cut back by 8 bases and J by 0 bases. Germline values: CDR1 KGHSH, CDR2 LQKENI. The CDR3 has 15 residues. The CDR3 protein is CASRISGSSYNEQFF. The CDR3, as DNA: TGTGCCAGCCGGATCAGCGGGAGCTCCTACAATGAGCAGTTCTTC. The full variable domain, completed using reference TRBV18 and TRBJ2-1, is NAGVMQNPRHLVRRRGQEARLRCSPMKGHSHVYWYRQLPEEGLKFMVYLQKENIIDESGMPKERFSAEFPKEGPSILRIQQVVRGDSAAYFCASRISGSSYNEQFFGPGTRLTVL.

This chain joins TRBV10-3 and TRBJ1-5, with D unresolved. V was pared by 0 bases and J by 9 bases, with 15 bases between. Germline V gene sequence: CDR1 ENHRY, CDR2 SYGVKD. CDR3 size: 15 residues. The CDR3 sequence is CAISESATSTGPQHF. The CDR3 nucleotides read TGTGCCATCAGTGAGTCGGCTACTTCGACGGGGCCCCAGCATTTT.

CDR3 protein: CASSVDGKNTEAFF. CDR3 nucleotides: TGTGCCAGCAGCGTAGACGGGAAGAACACTGAAGCTTTCTTT. The chain has TRBV7-2 and TRBJ1-1, with D unresolved. Germline V gives CDR1 SGHTA, CDR2 FQGNSA. The CDR3 totals 14 residues. Trimming pared 5 bases from V and 1 base from J, leaving 11 bases between.

The chain has TRBV19 and TRBJ1-2, with 7 bases lining up with TRBD1. With V trimmed by 6 bases and J by 8 bases, 9 bases remained unmatched. The CDR3 is 13 residues long. The germline CDR1 and CDR2 sequences are LNHDA and SQIVND (reference sequence). Here the CDR3 DNA reads TGTGCCAGTAGCAGACAGGGAACTTTCGGCTACACCTTC. Translated, it gives CASSRQGTFGYTF.

The V call is TRBV4-1, the J call TRBJ1-2; no reliable D call. Trimming took off 3 bases at V and 0 bases at J, with 8 bases between the two ends. The V gene's germline CDR1 is MGHRA and CDR2 YSYEKL. The CDR3 loop spans 14 amino acids. CDR3 nucleotide sequence: TGCGCCAGCAGCCACCCAGGTACTAACTATGGCTACACCTTC. Its protein is CASSHPGTNYGYTF.

The chain combines TRBV19 with TRBJ1-6; D gene uncertain. Between the trimmed V and J ends, which lost 6 bases and 8 bases, there was a span of 14 bases. CDR1 is LNHDA and CDR2 is SQIVND in the germline V gene (reference sequence). The CDR3 spans 14 residues. As DNA, the CDR3 is TGTGCCAGTAGCATGAGGCAGCGCCATTCACCCCTCCACTTT. Encoded protein: CASSMRQRHSPLHF.

The rearrangement uses TRBV10-2 and TRBJ1-1; TRBD1 aligns across 7 bases. The CDR3 contains 14 residues. Trimming at V came to 7 bases and at J to 4 bases, leaving 9 bases not matched to a gene. CDR1 and CDR2 (germline): WSHSY, SAAADI. The CDR3 coding sequence is TGCGCCAGCATGTCCAGGGGGGCTGCCACTGAAGCTTTCTTT. Encoded protein: CASMSRGAATEAFF.

The rearrangement links TRBV14 to TRBJ2-4, with D possibly matching TRBD1 (6 bases). CDR1 is SGHDN, CDR2 FVKESK, per germline. This CDR3 is 16 amino acids long. The V end was cut by 1 base, the J end by 0 bases, with 10 bases between. CDR3 coding DNA: TGTGCCAGCAGCCAAGGGGGACAAAGAGCCAAAAACATTCAGTACTTC. It yields the protein CASSQGGQRAKNIQYF.

The chain couples TRBV21-1 to TRBJ2-3; the tabulated D call, TRBD1, remains unverified against the DNA. TRBV21-1 is annotated as a pseudogene. This CDR3 is 13 amino acids long. The CDR3 DNA sequence: TGTGCCAGCAGCAAAGATCAGACAGATACGCAGTATTTT. Amino acid sequence: CASSKDQTDTQYF.

The V call is TRBV11-2, the J call TRBJ1-4; TRBD1 matches at 7 bases. Trimming cost V 5 bases and J 3 bases; bases outside gene matches: 3. The V gene's germline CDR1 is SGHAT and CDR2 FQNNGV. The CDR3 runs to 14 residues. CDR3: CASSTGDSNEKLFF. The CDR3 DNA is TGTGCCAGCAGCACAGGGGACTCTAATGAAAAACTGTTTTTT.

This chain uses TRBV7-2 with TRBJ2-2; 9 bases are shared with TRBD2. Germline CDR1 SGHTA, CDR2 FQGNSA. Germline trimming cut 5 bases from V and 7 bases from J; bases unmatched to any gene: 14. The CDR3 extends over 17 amino acids. The CDR3 coding sequence is TGTGCCAGCAGCATAAGAAATAGCGGGGGTCCTGGCGGGGAGCTGTTTTTT. This gives the protein CASSIRNSGGPGGELFF.

V and J are TRBV7-2 and TRBJ1-2; D call uncertain. Germline V gene sequence: CDR1 SGHTA, CDR2 FQGNSA. The length of the CDR3 is 16 residues. Trimming pared 2 bases from V and 4 bases from J, leaving 17 bases between. CDR3 loop: CASSLTLQEGSYGYTF. For the CDR3, the DNA is TGTGCCAGCAGCTTAACGCTGCAGGAGGGAAGCTATGGCTACACCTTC.

The chain employs TRBV29-1 and TRBJ2-3, with 10 bases fitting TRBD1. The CDR3 runs to 14 residues. V lost 6 bases, J lost 6 bases, and 9 bases stayed unmatched. Germline V gives CDR1 SQVTM, CDR2 ANQGSEA. The CDR3 here is CSVRDRGAPDTQYF. CDR3 DNA sequence: TGCAGCGTAAGGGACAGGGGCGCGCCTGATACGCAGTATTTT.

A single count supports this clone. The chain couples TRBV27 to TRBJ1-4, with 10 positions matching TRBD1. CDR3 length: 17 amino acids. The junction had 8 bases not matched to a gene; V was cut back by 6 bases and J by 1 base. CDR1 and CDR2 (germline): MNHEY, SMNVEV (reference sequence). The chain's CDR3 is CASRGTGAVVTNEKLFF. Here the CDR3 DNA reads TGTGCCAGCAGGGGGACAGGGGCCGTTGTAACTAATGAAAAACTGTTTTTT.

The chain has TRBV12-3 or TRBV12-4 and TRBJ2-1; D unresolved. V shed 3 bases and J shed 8 bases, with 8 bases lying between them. The CDR3 is 12 residues long. The CDR3 spells CASSFLSHEQFF. CDR3 in DNA: TGTGCCAGCAGTTTCCTTAGTCATGAGCAGTTCTTC.

The V call is TRBV6-5, the J call TRBJ2-1; TRBD2 matches 15 bases. The germline V gene has CDR1 MNHEY and CDR2 SVGAGI. The CDR3 has 15 residues. The junction had 3 bases not matched to a gene; V was cut back by 4 bases and J by 8 bases. This chain's CDR3 is CASSFGLAGGHEQFF. DNA for the CDR3: TGTGCCAGCAGTTTCGGACTAGCGGGGGGGCATGAGCAGTTCTTC.

The chain links TRBV25-1 to TRBJ1-6, with D possibly matching TRBD1 (6 bases). Germline V CDR1 and CDR2: MGHDK, SYGVNS. This CDR3 region has 16 residues. Between the trimmed V and J ends, which lost 6 bases and 5 bases, there was a span of 17 bases. CDR3 coding DNA: TGTGCCAGCAGAATAGGGGGGGGTGTTGATAATTCACCCCTCCACTTT. It yields the protein CASRIGGGVDNSPLHF.

The chain has TRBV5-5 and TRBJ2-1, with a possible D match to TRBD2 (6 bases). The CDR3 totals 17 residues. V was pared by 0 bases and J by 9 bases, with 22 bases between. Germline CDR1 is SGHKS and CDR2 is YYEKEE (reference sequence). In DNA form, the CDR3 reads TGTGCCAGCAGCTTGGGACTAGAGACTCTTATTACGGGTGAGCAGTTCTTC. It codes for CASSLGLETLITGEQFF.

The J gene is TRBJ2-7, the V gene TRBV19; 11 nucleotides line up with TRBD2. The V and J ends lost 5 bases and 1 base, in that order; junction bases with no gene match: 4. This CDR3 has 15 residues. Germline values: CDR1 LNHDA, CDR2 SQIVND (reference sequence). CDR3 in amino acids: CASSVLAGGSYEQYF. CDR3 nucleotides: TGTGCCAGTAGTGTTCTAGCGGGAGGTTCCTACGAGCAGTACTTC.